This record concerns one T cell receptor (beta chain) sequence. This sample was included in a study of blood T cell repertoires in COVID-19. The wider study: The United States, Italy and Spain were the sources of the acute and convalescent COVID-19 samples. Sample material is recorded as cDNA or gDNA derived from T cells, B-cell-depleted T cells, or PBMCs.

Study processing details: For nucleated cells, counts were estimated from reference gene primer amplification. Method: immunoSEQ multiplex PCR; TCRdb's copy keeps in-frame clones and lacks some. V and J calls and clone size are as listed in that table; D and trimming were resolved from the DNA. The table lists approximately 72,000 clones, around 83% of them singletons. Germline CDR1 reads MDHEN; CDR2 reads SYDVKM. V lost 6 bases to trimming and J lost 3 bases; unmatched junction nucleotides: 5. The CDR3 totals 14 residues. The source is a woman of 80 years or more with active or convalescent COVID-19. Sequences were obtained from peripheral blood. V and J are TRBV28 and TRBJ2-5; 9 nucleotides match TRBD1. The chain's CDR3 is CASRLGQGKETQYF. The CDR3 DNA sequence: TGTGCCAGCAGGCTGGGACAGGGTAAAGAGACCCAGTACTTC.